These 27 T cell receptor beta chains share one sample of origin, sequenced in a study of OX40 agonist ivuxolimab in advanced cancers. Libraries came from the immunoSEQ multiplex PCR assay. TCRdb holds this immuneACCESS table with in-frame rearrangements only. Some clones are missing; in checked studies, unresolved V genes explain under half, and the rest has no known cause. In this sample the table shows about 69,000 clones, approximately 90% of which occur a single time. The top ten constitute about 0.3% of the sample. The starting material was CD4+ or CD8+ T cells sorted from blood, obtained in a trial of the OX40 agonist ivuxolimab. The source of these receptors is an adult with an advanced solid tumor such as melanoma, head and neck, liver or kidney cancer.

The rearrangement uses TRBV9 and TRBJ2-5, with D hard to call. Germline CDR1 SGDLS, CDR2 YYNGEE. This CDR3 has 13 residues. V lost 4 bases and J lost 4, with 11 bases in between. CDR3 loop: CASSTRPGETQYF. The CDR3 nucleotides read TGTGCCAGCAGCACACGACCGGGAGAGACCCAGTACTTC.

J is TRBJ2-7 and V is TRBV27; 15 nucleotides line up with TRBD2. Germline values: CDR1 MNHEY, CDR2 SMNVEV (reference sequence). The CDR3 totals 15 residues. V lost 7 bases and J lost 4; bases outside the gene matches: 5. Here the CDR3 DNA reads TGTGCCAGCACCCCCGGGACTAGCGGGAGGTACGAGCAGTACTTC. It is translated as CASTPGTSGRYEQYF.

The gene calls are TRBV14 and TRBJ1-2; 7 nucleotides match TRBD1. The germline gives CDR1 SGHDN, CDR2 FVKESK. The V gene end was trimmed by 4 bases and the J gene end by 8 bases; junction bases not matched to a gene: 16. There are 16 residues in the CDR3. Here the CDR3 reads CASSPLGLQGRGGYTF. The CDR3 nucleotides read TGTGCCAGCAGCCCCCTCGGGCTACAGGGGAGAGGCGGCTACACCTTC.

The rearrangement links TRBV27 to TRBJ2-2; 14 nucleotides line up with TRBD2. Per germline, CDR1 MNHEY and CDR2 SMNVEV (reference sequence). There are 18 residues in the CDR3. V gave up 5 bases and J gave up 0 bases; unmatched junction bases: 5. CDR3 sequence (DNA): TGTGCCAGCAGTCGGGGACTAGCGGGAGCCGCGAACACCGGGGAGCTGTTTTTT. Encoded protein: CASSRGLAGAANTGELFF.

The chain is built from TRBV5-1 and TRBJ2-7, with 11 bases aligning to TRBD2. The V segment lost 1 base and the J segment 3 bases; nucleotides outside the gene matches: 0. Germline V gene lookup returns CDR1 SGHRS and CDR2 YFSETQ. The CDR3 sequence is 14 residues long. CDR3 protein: CASSLTSGGYEQYF. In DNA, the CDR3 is TGCGCCAGCAGCTTGACTAGCGGGGGCTACGAGCAGTACTTC.

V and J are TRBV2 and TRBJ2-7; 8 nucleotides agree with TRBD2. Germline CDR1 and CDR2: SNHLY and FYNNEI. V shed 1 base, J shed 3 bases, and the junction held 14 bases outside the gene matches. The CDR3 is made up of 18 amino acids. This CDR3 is CASSEEEEPPLAGYEQYF. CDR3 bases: TGTGCCAGCAGTGAAGAGGAAGAGCCCCCCCTAGCGGGCTACGAGCAGTACTTC. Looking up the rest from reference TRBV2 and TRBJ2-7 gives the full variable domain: EPEVTQTPSHQVTQMGQEVILRCVPISNHLYFYWYRQILGQKVEFLVSFYNNEISEKSEIFDDQFSVERPDGSNFTLKIRSTKLEDSAMYFCASSEEEEPPLAGYEQYFGPGTRLTVT.

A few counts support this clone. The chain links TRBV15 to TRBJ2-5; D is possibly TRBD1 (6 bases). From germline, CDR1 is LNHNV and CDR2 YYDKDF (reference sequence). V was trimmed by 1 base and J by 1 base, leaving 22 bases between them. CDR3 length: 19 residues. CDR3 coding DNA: TGTGCCACCAGCAGAGCCTTACCCCCGATAACAGGGCGCCAAGAGACCCAGTACTTC. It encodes CATSRALPPITGRQETQYF.

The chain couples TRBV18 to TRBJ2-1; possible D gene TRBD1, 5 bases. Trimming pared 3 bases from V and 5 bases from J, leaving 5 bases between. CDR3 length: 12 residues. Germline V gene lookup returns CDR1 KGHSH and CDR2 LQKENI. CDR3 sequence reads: CASSPGHNEQFF. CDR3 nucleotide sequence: TGTGCCAGCTCACCGGGGCACAATGAGCAGTTCTTC.

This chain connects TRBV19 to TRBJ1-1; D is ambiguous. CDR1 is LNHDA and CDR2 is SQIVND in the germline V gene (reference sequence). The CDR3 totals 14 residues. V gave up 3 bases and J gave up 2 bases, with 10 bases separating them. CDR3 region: CASSMMVGNTEAFF. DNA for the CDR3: TGTGCCAGTAGTATGATGGTGGGTAACACTGAAGCTTTCTTT.

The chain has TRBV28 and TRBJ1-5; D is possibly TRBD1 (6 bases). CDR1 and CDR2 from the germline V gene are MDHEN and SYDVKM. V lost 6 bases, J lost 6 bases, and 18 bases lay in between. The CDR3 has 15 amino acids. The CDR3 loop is CASRRQAMGVQPQHF. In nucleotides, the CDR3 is TGTGCCAGCAGACGACAGGCTATGGGGGTTCAGCCCCAGCATTTT.

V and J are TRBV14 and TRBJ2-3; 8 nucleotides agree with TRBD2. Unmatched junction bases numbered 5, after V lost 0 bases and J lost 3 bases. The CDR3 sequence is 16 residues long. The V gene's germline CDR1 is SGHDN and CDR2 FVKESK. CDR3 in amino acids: CASSQDGASGTDTQYF. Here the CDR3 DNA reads TGTGCCAGCAGCCAAGACGGAGCTAGCGGGACAGATACGCAGTATTTT.

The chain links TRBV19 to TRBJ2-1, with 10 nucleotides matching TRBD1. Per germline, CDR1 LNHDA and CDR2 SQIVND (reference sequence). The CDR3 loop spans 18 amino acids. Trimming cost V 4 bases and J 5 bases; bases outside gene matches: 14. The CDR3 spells CASSTHSTGTGANNEQFF. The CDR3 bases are TGTGCCAGTAGTACCCATTCTACCGGGACAGGGGCCAACAATGAGCAGTTCTTC.

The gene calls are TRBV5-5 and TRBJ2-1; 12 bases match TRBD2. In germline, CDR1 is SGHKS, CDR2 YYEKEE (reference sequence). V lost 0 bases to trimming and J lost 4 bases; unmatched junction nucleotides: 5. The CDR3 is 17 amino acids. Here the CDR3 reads CASSLVTSGSKYNEQFF. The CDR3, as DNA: TGTGCCAGCAGCTTGGTGACTAGCGGGAGCAAGTACAATGAGCAGTTCTTC.

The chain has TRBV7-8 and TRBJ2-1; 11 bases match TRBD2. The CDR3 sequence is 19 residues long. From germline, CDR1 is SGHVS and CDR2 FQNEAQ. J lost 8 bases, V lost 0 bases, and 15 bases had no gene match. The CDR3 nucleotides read TGTGCCAGCAGCTTAGCGAAGACTAGCGGGAAGGCGGGTTATGATGAGCAGTTCTTC. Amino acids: CASSLAKTSGKAGYDEQFF.

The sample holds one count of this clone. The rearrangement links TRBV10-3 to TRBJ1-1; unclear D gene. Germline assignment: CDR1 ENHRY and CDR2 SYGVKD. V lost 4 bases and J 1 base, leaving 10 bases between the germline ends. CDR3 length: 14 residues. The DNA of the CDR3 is TGTGCCATCAGTGCCGGGGTCCAGAACACTGAAGCTTTCTTT. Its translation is CAISAGVQNTEAFF.

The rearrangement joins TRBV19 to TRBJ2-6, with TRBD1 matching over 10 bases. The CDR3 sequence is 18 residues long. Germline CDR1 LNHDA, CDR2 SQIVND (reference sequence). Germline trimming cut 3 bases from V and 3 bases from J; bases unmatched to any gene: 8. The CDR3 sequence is CASSIERTGGNGANVLTF. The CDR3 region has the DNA TGTGCCAGTAGTATTGAGAGGACAGGGGGAAATGGGGCCAACGTCCTGACTTTC.

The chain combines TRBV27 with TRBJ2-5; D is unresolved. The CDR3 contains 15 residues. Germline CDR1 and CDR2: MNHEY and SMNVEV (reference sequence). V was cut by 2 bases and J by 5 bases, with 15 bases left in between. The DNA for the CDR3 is TGTGCCAGCAGTTTAAACCCCGGCCGGTGGGAGACCCAGTACTTC. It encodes CASSLNPGRWETQYF.

Written as DNA, the CDR3 is TGTGCCAGCAGCTTCGGACGGGTGTCATCTCCCTATGGCTACACCTTC. Amino acid sequence: CASSFGRVSSPYGYTF. The gene calls are TRBV5-6 and TRBJ1-2; D gene ambiguous. Looked up from germline, CDR1 is SGHDT and CDR2 is YYEEEE. V was trimmed by 2 bases and J by 4 bases, leaving 18 bases between them. The CDR3 covers 16 residues.

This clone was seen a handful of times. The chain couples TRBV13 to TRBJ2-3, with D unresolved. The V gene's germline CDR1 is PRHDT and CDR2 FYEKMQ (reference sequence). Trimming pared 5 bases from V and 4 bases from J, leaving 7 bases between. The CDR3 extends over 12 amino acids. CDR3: CASSHSPDTQYF. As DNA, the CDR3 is TGTGCCAGCAGCCATTCCCCAGATACGCAGTATTTT.

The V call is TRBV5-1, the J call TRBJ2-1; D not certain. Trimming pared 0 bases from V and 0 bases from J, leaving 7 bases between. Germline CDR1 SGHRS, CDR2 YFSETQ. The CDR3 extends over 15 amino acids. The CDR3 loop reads CASSLGRSSYNEQFF. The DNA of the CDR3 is TGCGCCAGCAGCTTGGGGCGGAGCTCCTACAATGAGCAGTTCTTC.

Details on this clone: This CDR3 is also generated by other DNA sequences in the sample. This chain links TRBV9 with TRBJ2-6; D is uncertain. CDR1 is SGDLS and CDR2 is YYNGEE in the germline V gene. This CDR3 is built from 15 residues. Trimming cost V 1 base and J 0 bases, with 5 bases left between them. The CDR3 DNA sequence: TGTGCCAGCAGCGTATTTCCCTCTGGGGCCAACGTCCTGACTTTC. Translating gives CASSVFPSGANVLTF.

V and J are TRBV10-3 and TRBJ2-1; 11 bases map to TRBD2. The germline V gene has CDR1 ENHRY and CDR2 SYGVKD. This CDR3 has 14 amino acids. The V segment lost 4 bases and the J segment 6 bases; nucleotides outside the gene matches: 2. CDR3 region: CAISGGLAVNEQFF. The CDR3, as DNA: TGTGCCATCAGTGGGGGACTAGCGGTCAATGAGCAGTTCTTC.

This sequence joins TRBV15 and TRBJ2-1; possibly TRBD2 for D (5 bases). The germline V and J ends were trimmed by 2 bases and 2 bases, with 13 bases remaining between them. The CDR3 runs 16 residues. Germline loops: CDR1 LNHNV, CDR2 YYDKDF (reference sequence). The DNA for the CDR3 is TGTGCCACCAGCAGATCTCGGGATCGCGCCTACAATGAGCAGTTCTTC. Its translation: CATSRSRDRAYNEQFF.

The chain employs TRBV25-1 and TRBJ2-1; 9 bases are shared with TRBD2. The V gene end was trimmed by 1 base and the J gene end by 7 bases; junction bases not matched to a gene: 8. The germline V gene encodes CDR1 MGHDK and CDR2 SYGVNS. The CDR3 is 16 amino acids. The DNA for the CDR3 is TGTGCCAGCAGTGAATCGGGCGGGAGGGTTTGGAATGAGCAGTTCTTC. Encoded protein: CASSESGGRVWNEQFF.

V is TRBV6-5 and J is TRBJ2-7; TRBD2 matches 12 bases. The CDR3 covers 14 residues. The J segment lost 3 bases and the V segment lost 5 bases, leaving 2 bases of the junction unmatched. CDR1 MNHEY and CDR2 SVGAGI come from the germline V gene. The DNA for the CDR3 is TGTGCCAGCAGTGAGGGACTAGCGGGCTACGAGCAGTACTTC. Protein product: CASSEGLAGYEQYF.

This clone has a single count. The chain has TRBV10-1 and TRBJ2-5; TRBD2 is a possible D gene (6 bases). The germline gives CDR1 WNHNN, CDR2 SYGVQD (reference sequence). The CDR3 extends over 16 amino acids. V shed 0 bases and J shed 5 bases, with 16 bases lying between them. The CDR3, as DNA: TGCGCCAGCAGTGAGTCGATGATGGGACTGGGGGAGACCCAGTACTTC. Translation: CASSESMMGLGETQYF.

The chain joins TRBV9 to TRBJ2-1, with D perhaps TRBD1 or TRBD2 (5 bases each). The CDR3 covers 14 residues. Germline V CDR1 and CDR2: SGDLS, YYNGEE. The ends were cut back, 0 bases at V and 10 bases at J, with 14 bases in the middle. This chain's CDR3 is CASSVVGGASEQFF. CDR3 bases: TGTGCCAGCAGCGTAGTCGGTGGGGCTAGCGAGCAGTTCTTC.